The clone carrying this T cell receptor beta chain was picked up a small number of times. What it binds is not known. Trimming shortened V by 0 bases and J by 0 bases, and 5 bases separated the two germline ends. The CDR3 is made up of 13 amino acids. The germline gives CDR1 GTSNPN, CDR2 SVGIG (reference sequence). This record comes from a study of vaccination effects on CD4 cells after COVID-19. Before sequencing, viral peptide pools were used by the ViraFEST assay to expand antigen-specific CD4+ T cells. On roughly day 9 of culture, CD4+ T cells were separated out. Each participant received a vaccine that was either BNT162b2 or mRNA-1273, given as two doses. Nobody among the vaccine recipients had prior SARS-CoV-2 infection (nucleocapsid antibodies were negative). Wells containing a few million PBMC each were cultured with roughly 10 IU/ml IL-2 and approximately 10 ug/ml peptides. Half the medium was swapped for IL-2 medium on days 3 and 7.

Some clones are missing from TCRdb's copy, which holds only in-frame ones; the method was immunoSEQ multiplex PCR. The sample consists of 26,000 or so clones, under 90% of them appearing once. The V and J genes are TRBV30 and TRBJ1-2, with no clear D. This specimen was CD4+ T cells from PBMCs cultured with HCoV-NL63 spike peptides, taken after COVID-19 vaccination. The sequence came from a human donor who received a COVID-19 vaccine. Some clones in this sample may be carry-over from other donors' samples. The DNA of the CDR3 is TGTGCCTGGAGTGTAGAGGCTAACTATGGCTACACCTTC. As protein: CAWSVEANYGYTF.